This is a list of T cell receptor beta chains from one sample in a study of blood T cell repertoires in COVID-19. Using immunoSEQ multiplex PCR, the repertoire was profiled, and TCRdb retains in-frame clones only, with some absent. The sample has some 300,000 clones; 80% to 90% are singletons. The sample consisted of peripheral blood. Receptors were obtained from a woman aged 70-85 years with COVID-19, enrolled during active disease. Each CDR3 is given with its conserved first and last residue. D genes are given only for firm matches. The listing skips clone size in some rows; elsewhere it reads once, few, many or a size class.

d_gene | j_gene | v_gene | abundance | CDR3aa | CDR3nt
- | TRBJ1-5 | TRBV6-5 | - | CASSLRFGGDQPQHF | TGTGCCAGCAGTCTACGTTTTGGGGGCGATCAGCCCCAGCATTTT
TRBD1 | TRBJ2-5 | TRBV7-3 | - | CASSATGGSFETQYF | TGTGCCAGCAGCGCCACAGGGGGATCCTTTGAGACCCAGTACTTC
TRBD2 | TRBJ2-7 | TRBV6-5 | - | CASSRTSTPSYEQYF | TGTGCCAGCAGTCGGACTAGTACTCCCTCCTACGAGCAGTACTTC
- | TRBJ1-4 | TRBV19 | - | CASSIAGARGEKLFF | TGTGCCAGTAGTATCGCGGGGGCGCGGGGAGAAAAACTGTTTTTT
TRBD2 | TRBJ2-7 | TRBV4-1 | - | CASSYRTSGGYEQYF | TGCGCCAGCAGCTACCGGACTAGCGGGGGGTACGAGCAGTACTTC
TRBD1 | TRBJ1-1 | TRBV4-2 | few | CASSQDPGQRNTEAFF | TGTGCCAGCAGCCAAGATCCGGGACAGAGGAACACTGAAGCTTTCTTT
- | TRBJ1-1 | TRBV6-2/TRBV6-3 | - | CASSYSRTLLNTEAFF | TGTGCCAGCAGTTACTCACGGACACTTCTGAACACTGAAGCTTTCTTT
TRBD2 | TRBJ2-7 | TRBV28 | - | CTTAGGLYEQYF | TGTACCACCGCGGGGGGGCTCTACGAGCAGTACTTC
TRBD1 | TRBJ1-1 | TRBV5-1 | - | CASSPRTGGLTDAFF | TGCGCCAGCAGCCCTAGGACAGGGGGCCTAACGGATGCTTTCTTT
- | TRBJ2-1 | TRBV5-8 | - | CASSLSGASYNEQFF | TGTGCCAGCAGCTTGTCTGGGGCGTCCTACAATGAGCAGTTCTTC
- | TRBJ2-1 | TRBV4-1 | - | CASSQGVVSYNEQFF | TGCGCCAGCAGCCAAGGAGTAGTCTCCTACAATGAGCAGTTCTTC
- | TRBJ1-5 | TRBV24-1 | few | CATSEGGGGFNQPQHF | TGTGCCACCAGTGAAGGTGGGGGGGGTTTCAATCAGCCCCAGCATTTT
- | TRBJ1-5 | TRBV13 | - | CASSLGGQGLNQPQHF | TGTGCCAGCAGCTTGGGCGGTCAGGGGCTTAATCAGCCCCAGCATTTT
- | TRBJ2-3 | TRBV7-2 | - | CASSPEAGPDTQYF | TGTGCCAGCAGCCCGGAGGCAGGCCCAGATACGCAGTATTTT
TRBD1 | TRBJ2-7 | TRBV9 | - | CASSVEDRGVNYEQYF | TGTGCCAGCAGCGTAGAGGACAGGGGAGTTAACTACGAGCAGTACTTC
TRBD2 | TRBJ2-5 | TRBV7-8 | - | CASSFPAGQETQYF | TGTGCCAGCAGCTTTCCAGCGGGGCAAGAGACCCAGTACTTC
- | TRBJ2-7 | TRBV27 | - | CASSRGESYEQYF | TGTGCCAGCAGTCGCGGGGAATCCTACGAGCAGTACTTC
TRBD2 | TRBJ2-3 | TRBV2 | - | CASSVSLAGGSDTQYF | TGTGCCAGCAGTGTCAGCCTAGCGGGGGGTTCAGATACGCAGTATTTT
TRBD2 | TRBJ2-4 | TRBV5-1 | - | CASSLPGLAGGPRDIQYF | TGCGCCAGCAGCTTGCCCGGACTAGCGGGGGGCCCTCGGGACATTCAGTACTTC
TRBD1 | TRBJ1-1 | TRBV29-1 | - | CSVGQGGTEAFF | TGCAGCGTCGGACAGGGAGGGACTGAAGCTTTCTTT
- | TRBJ1-1 | TRBV10-3 | - | CATTQKNTEAFF | TGTGCCACCACACAGAAGAACACTGAAGCTTTCTTT
- | TRBJ1-2 | TRBV6-5 | - | CASSPLLGLYGYTF | TGTGCCAGCAGTCCCCTCCTAGGACTCTATGGCTACACCTTC
- | TRBJ1-2 | TRBV12-5 | - | CASGWRAHGYTF | TGTGCTAGTGGTTGGAGGGCACACGGCTACACCTTC
TRBD1 | TRBJ2-7 | TRBV27 | - | CASSRGQVYEQYF | TGTGCCAGCAGCCGCGGACAGGTCTACGAGCAGTACTTC
- | TRBJ1-5 | TRBV9 | - | CASSVAGGEGQPQHF | TGTGCCAGCAGCGTAGCGGGGGGCGAAGGTCAGCCCCAGCATTTT
TRBD2 | TRBJ2-7 | TRBV6-5 | - | CASNSGGGYEQYF | TGTGCCAGCAACAGCGGGGGAGGCTACGAGCAGTACTTC
TRBD1 | TRBJ2-3 | TRBV19 | - | CASSRRDRVGTDTQYF | TGTGCCAGTAGCCGCCGGGACAGGGTGGGCACAGATACGCAGTATTTT
TRBD1 | TRBJ1-2 | TRBV27 | - | CASSSRLGQGPINYGYTF | TGTGCCAGCAGTAGCCGCCTAGGACAGGGCCCCATTAACTATGGCTACACCTTC
- | TRBJ2-7 | TRBV30 | - | CAWKRRGTYEQYF | TGTGCCTGGAAACGGCGCGGAACCTACGAGCAGTACTTC
- | TRBJ1-2 | TRBV24-1 | - | CATSDSQTVPLRGYTF | TGTGCCACCAGTGATTCCCAGACAGTCCCATTGCGAGGCTACACCTTC
- | TRBJ1-3 | TRBV19 | - | CASSIARAGNTIYF | TGTGCCAGTAGTATAGCCAGGGCCGGAAACACCATATATTTT
- | TRBJ2-2 | TRBV2 | few | CASRSDTGELFF | TGTGCCAGCAGGTCGGACACCGGGGAGCTGTTTTTT
- | TRBJ1-4 | TRBV9 | - | CASSEEDEKLFF | TGTGCCAGCAGCGAGGAGGATGAAAAACTGTTTTTT
TRBD1 | TRBJ1-1 | TRBV6-5 | - | CASSFGQGANEAFF | TGTGCCAGCAGTTTCGGACAGGGGGCGAATGAAGCTTTCTTT
- | TRBJ2-1 | TRBV24-1 | few | CATSDLHWGRYSYNEQFF | TGTGCCACCAGTGATTTGCATTGGGGGCGATACTCCTACAATGAGCAGTTCTTC